This entry lists 30 T cell receptor beta chains sequenced from one sample in a study of blood T cell repertoires in COVID-19. This table comes from immunoSEQ multiplex PCR, and its TCRdb copy is limited to in-frame clones, with some not included. The repertoire includes some 340,000 clones, 80% to 90% of them detected once, and about 3% sits in the top ten. Sequencing was done on a sample of peripheral blood. The receptor source for this set is a man in his thirties or forties with active or convalescent COVID-19.

This clone was seen a few times. The genes are TRBV6-2 or TRBV6-3 and TRBJ1-5, with unresolved D. With 3 bases removed from V and 1 base from J, the gap between germline ends came to 7 bases. CDR1 and CDR2 from the germline V gene are MNHEY and SVGEGT. This CDR3 comprises 14 residues. Here the CDR3 reads CASSYGGSNQPQHF. The CDR3 region has the DNA TGTGCCAGCAGTTATGGAGGAAGCAATCAGCCCCAGCATTTT.

This sequence joins TRBV4-3 and TRBJ1-2; TRBD1 is a possible D gene (5 bases). The germline gives CDR1 LGHNA, CDR2 YSLEER. The CDR3 totals 17 residues. V lost 0 bases and J 4 bases, leaving 18 bases between the germline ends. The DNA for the CDR3 is TGCGCCAGCAGCCAAGATAGGGCCGGGGGTGGTCGCTATGGCTACACCTTC. Translating it yields CASSQDRAGGGRYGYTF.

The chain has TRBV5-5 and TRBJ2-1; 11 nucleotides agree with TRBD2. V lost 1 base, J lost 15 bases, and 18 bases stayed unmatched. Germline CDR1 and CDR2: SGHKS and YYEKEE (reference sequence). This CDR3 is built from 17 residues. The CDR3 DNA reads TGTGCCAGCAGCTTGTTTGAGGCTAGCGGGGGGCCCGGAGCTCGGTTCTTC. It encodes CASSLFEASGGPGARFF.

The J gene is TRBJ2-1, the V gene TRBV7-2; 11 bases agree with TRBD2. V gave up 5 bases and J gave up 8 bases; unmatched junction bases: 11. The germline gives CDR1 SGHTA, CDR2 FQGNSA. The CDR3 totals 16 residues. CDR3 DNA sequence: TGTGCCAGCAGCCCAAGTAGCGGGGGGGCCCCCGATGAGCAGTTCTTC. Amino acids: CASSPSSGGAPDEQFF.

The rearrangement joins TRBV28 to TRBJ1-1; possibly TRBD1 for D (5 bases). This CDR3 has 13 residues. CDR1 and CDR2 from the germline V gene are MDHEN and SYDVKM. Trimming removed 5 bases from V and 7 bases from J, with 14 bases in between. The CDR3 nucleotides read TGTGCCAGCAGTACAGACTGGGGGGGTGAAGCTTTCTTT. Its protein is CASSTDWGGEAFF.

J is TRBJ1-5 and V is TRBV15; 7 bases are a match to TRBD1. Germline CDR1 LNHNV, CDR2 YYDKDF (reference sequence). The V gene end was trimmed by 0 bases and the J gene end by 3 bases; junction bases not matched to a gene: 5. This CDR3 has 16 residues. The CDR3 coding sequence is TGTGCCACCAGCAGAGACGGACAGGCTTCCAATCAGCCCCAGCATTTT. Its protein is CATSRDGQASNQPQHF.

This clone has just one count. The chain is built from TRBV7-9 and TRBJ2-1; 9 nucleotides agree with TRBD2. Germline V gives CDR1 SEHNR, CDR2 FQNEAQ (reference sequence). V trimming: 8 bases; J trimming: 6 bases; junction bases outside the gene matches: 8. The CDR3 runs to 14 residues. The CDR3 region has the DNA TGTGCCAGCGACGGGCTAGCGGGGCCCAATGAGCAGTTCTTC. Its protein product is CASDGLAGPNEQFF.

The gene calls are TRBV12-3 or TRBV12-4 and TRBJ2-7; D is uncertain. Trimming took off 3 bases at V and 3 bases at J, with 6 bases between the two ends. This CDR3 contains 12 residues. The CDR3 is CASSFRSYEQYF. CDR3 DNA: TGTGCCAGCAGTTTTAGGAGCTACGAGCAGTACTTC.

In nucleotides, the CDR3 is TGTGCCAGTAGTACTTCCGGGACAGGGGGCATTGGGAACACTGAAGCTTTCTTT. Residues: CASSTSGTGGIGNTEAFF. The chain is built from TRBV19 and TRBJ1-1; 12 bases line up with TRBD1. Germline V gene data show CDR1 as LNHDA and CDR2 as SQIVND (reference sequence). The CDR3 runs 18 residues. After removal of 4 bases from V and 1 base from J, the junction contained 10 bases not matched to a gene.

The chain combines TRBV5-5 with TRBJ2-2, with TRBD2 matching over 10 bases. CDR1 SGHKS and CDR2 YYEKEE come from the germline V gene (reference sequence). This CDR3 comprises 16 residues. With V trimmed by 4 bases and J by 4 bases, 7 bases remained unmatched. This chain's CDR3 is CASSPSGSPGTGELFF. The CDR3, as DNA: TGTGCCAGCAGCCCTAGCGGGAGTCCGGGCACCGGGGAGCTGTTTTTT.

J is TRBJ2-2 and V is TRBV6-5; TRBD1 matches at 7 bases. V shed 5 bases, J shed 7 bases, and the junction held 7 bases outside the gene matches. CDR1 and CDR2 from the germline V gene are MNHEY and SVGAGI. The CDR3 covers 14 residues. The CDR3 loop is CASSLTGEYGELFF. CDR3 nucleotides: TGTGCCAGCAGTCTAACAGGGGAGTACGGGGAGCTGTTTTTT.

The chain couples TRBV6-2 or TRBV6-3 to TRBJ1-4; D remains ambiguous. Trimming removed 0 bases at V and 8 bases at J, with 13 bases between. The CDR3 is 15 amino acids. Germline V gene lookup returns CDR1 MNHEY and CDR2 SVGEGT. This CDR3 reads CASSYSNRAGEKLFF. In DNA form, the CDR3 reads TGTGCCAGCAGTTACTCGAATAGGGCGGGAGAAAAACTGTTTTTT.

With respect to this clone: This specimen includes other DNA sequences encoding the same CDR3. V gene TRBV28 combines with J gene TRBJ1-1; D gene ambiguous. Germline-derived CDR1 and CDR2 are MDHEN and SYDVKM. Trimming took 6 bases from V and 1 from J, leaving 3 bases between them. The CDR3 is made up of 11 amino acids. CDR3 amino acids: CASSRNTEAFF. The CDR3 region has the DNA TGTGCCAGCAGCCGGAACACTGAAGCTTTCTTT.

V and J are TRBV11-3 and TRBJ1-1; no reliable D call. Germline V gives CDR1 SGHNT, CDR2 YENEEA. V lost 2 bases and J lost 2, with 18 bases in between. The CDR3 totals 17 residues. The CDR3 DNA follows: TGTGCCAGCAGCTTAAGCCGACTAATGGGAGGTAACACTGAAGCTTTCTTT. Protein: CASSLSRLMGGNTEAFF.

The chain combines TRBV18 with TRBJ1-4; D is uncertain. V lost 0 bases and J lost 3, with 8 bases in between. CDR1 is KGHSH, CDR2 LQKENI, per germline. This CDR3 is 15 amino acids long. As DNA, the CDR3 is TGTGCCAGCTCACCACCGGGCAGAGCTAATGAAAAACTGTTTTTT. It yields the protein CASSPPGRANEKLFF.

The V and J genes are TRBV6-6 and TRBJ1-1; 7 nucleotides match TRBD1. Germline lookup yields CDR1 MNHNY and CDR2 SVGAGI (reference sequence). The CDR3 loop spans 15 amino acids. Trimming took 7 bases from V and 5 from J; bases not matched to a gene: 13. The CDR3 is CASISSLTGVTEAFF. The CDR3 DNA follows: TGTGCCAGCATCTCCTCCCTTACAGGGGTAACTGAAGCTTTCTTT.

The rearrangement joins TRBV5-4 to TRBJ2-1; TRBD2 agrees at 15 bases. The germline V gene has CDR1 SGHNT and CDR2 YYREEE (reference sequence). J gave up 12 bases and V 4 bases, and 8 bases lay outside the gene matches. This CDR3 comprises 15 residues. In DNA, the CDR3 is TGTGCCAGCAGCCCAAGGACTAGCGGGGGGGCTGGGCAGTTCTTC. Residues: CASSPRTSGGAGQFF.

The table lists this clone with a count of one. The V call is TRBV9, the J call TRBJ2-3; D is possibly TRBD2 (5 bases). CDR3 length: 12 amino acids. CDR1 SGDLS and CDR2 YYNGEE come from the germline V gene. V was trimmed by 2 bases and J by 6 bases, leaving 7 bases between them. CDR3 sequence reads: CASSVRADTQYF. The CDR3 DNA sequence: TGTGCCAGCAGCGTGCGGGCCGATACGCAGTATTTT.

The V and J genes are TRBV6-1 and TRBJ1-2, with D perhaps matching TRBD1 (5 bases). Germline-derived CDR1 and CDR2 are MNHNS and SASEGT. The CDR3 length is 15 residues. Trimming took 1 base from V and 8 from J, leaving 17 bases between them. CDR3 region: CASSEGDGTSYGYTF. The CDR3 region has the DNA TGTGCCAGCAGTGAAGGTGACGGGACTTCGTACGGCTACACCTTC.

The chain uses TRBV6-2 or TRBV6-3 and TRBJ2-7, with D possibly TRBD2 on 6 matching bases. CDR1 is MNHEY, CDR2 SVGEGT, per germline. The CDR3 runs to 13 residues. V was clipped by 6 bases and J by 3 bases, with 12 bases between them. The CDR3 nucleotides are TGTGCCAGCAGCGCGGCGGGGCACTACGAGCAGTACTTC. It specifies CASSAAGHYEQYF.

This chain joins TRBV19 and TRBJ1-6; possibly TRBD1 for D (6 bases). The CDR3 is 15 amino acids. Germline loops: CDR1 LNHDA, CDR2 SQIVND (reference sequence). V dropped 7 bases and J dropped 5 bases, with 15 bases sitting between them. The CDR3 here is CASKNGTLNNSPLHF. The CDR3 nucleotides are TGTGCCAGTAAGAATGGGACACTTAATAATTCACCCCTCCACTTT.

This rearrangement joins TRBV14 to TRBJ2-1; possibly TRBD1 for D (6 bases). Deletions cut 0 bases from V and 4 bases from J, with 7 bases between. Germline lookup yields CDR1 SGHDN and CDR2 FVKESK. The CDR3 loop spans 14 amino acids. The CDR3 nucleotides are TGTGCCAGCAGCCAAGAACAGGGATACAATGAGCAGTTCTTC. Protein sequence: CASSQEQGYNEQFF. The full variable domain, with the rest looked up from reference TRBV14 and TRBJ2-1, is EAGVTQFPSHSVIEKGQTVTLRCDPISGHDNLYWYRRVMGKEIKFLLHFVKESKQDESGMPNNRFLAERTGGTYSTLKVQPAELEDSGVYFCASSQEQGYNEQFFGPGTRLTVL.

The chain is built from TRBV7-6 and TRBJ1-5, with no clear D. The CDR3 runs to 15 residues. V was pared by 1 base and J by 0 bases, with 7 bases between. Germline CDR1 is SGHVS and CDR2 is FNYEAQ. The CDR3 reads CASSLGANSNQPQHF. In DNA form, the CDR3 reads TGTGCCAGCAGCTTAGGAGCGAATAGCAATCAGCCCCAGCATTTT.

CDR3 in DNA: TGTGCCAGCAGCTTAATGGCCCACAATGAGCAGTTCTTC. The encoded protein is CASSLMAHNEQFF. This chain joins TRBV11-3 and TRBJ2-1; D gene ambiguous. The V end lost 2 bases, the J end lost 5 bases, and 7 bases lay between the germline ends. Germline loops: CDR1 SGHNT, CDR2 YENEEA. The CDR3 has 13 residues.

This clone was detected only once. This rearrangement joins TRBV9 to TRBJ2-5; TRBD1 matches 8 bases. Germline CDR1 and CDR2: SGDLS and YYNGEE. Unmatched junction bases numbered 10, after V lost 4 bases and J lost 5 bases. The CDR3 loop spans 15 amino acids. CDR3 DNA sequence: TGTGCCAGCAGCCCCCGGACAGGGCTCGGTGAGACCCAGTACTTC. It encodes CASSPRTGLGETQYF.

This CDR3 reads CASSFWDRRAKNIQYF. The CDR3 DNA reads TGTGCCAGCAGCTTTTGGGACAGAAGAGCCAAAAACATTCAGTACTTC. V usage is TRBV7-9 and J usage is TRBJ2-4; the match to TRBD1 covers 7 bases. This CDR3 is 16 amino acids long. The germline V gene has CDR1 SEHNR and CDR2 FQNEAQ (reference sequence). With V trimmed by 3 bases and J by 0 bases, 5 bases remained unmatched.

V and J are TRBV30 and TRBJ1-1, with 9 bases matching TRBD1. Germline values: CDR1 GTSNPN, CDR2 SVGIG (reference sequence). The CDR3 contains 16 residues. J gave up 0 bases and V 2 bases, and 7 bases lay outside the gene matches. The CDR3 region is CAWSSTGGFLNTEAFF. The CDR3 coding sequence is TGTGCCTGGAGTAGTACAGGGGGCTTTTTGAACACTGAAGCTTTCTTT.

The chain employs TRBV7-9 and TRBJ2-1, with 12 bases aligning to TRBD2. Trimming cost V 5 bases and J 6 bases; bases outside gene matches: 8. The CDR3 is made up of 16 amino acids. Per the germline V gene, CDR1 is SEHNR and CDR2 is FQNEAQ (reference sequence). The CDR3 DNA follows: TGTGCCAGCAGCGCGACCGGGACTAGCGGGCGCAATGAGCAGTTCTTC. Amino acid sequence: CASSATGTSGRNEQFF.

As to this clone: This CDR3 is also generated by other DNA sequences in the sample. This rearrangement joins TRBV20-1 to TRBJ2-5; 7 nucleotides agree with TRBD2. Unmatched junction bases numbered 1, after V lost 6 bases and J lost 3 bases. This CDR3 comprises 11 residues. CDR1 is DFQATT and CDR2 is SNEGSKA in the germline V gene (reference sequence). In DNA form, the CDR3 reads TGCAGTGCCGGGACTAAAGAGACCCAGTACTTC. Its protein product is CSAGTKETQYF.

The chain links TRBV5-1 to TRBJ1-6; TRBD1 aligns across 8 bases. The CDR3 runs 16 residues. The junction had 13 bases not matched to a gene; V was cut back by 7 bases and J by 7 bases. Germline V gene lookup returns CDR1 SGHRS and CDR2 YFSETQ. DNA for the CDR3: TGCGCCAGCCGCCCCTCAGCGGGGACAGGCAATTCACCCCTCCACTTT. Residues: CASRPSAGTGNSPLHF.